The 20 T cell receptor beta chains below come from one sample, sequenced in a study of cytomegalovirus exposure and HLA in healthy donors. Clones were read by immunoSEQ multiplex PCR, and TCRdb kept only the in-frame ones, dropping some. Of about 58,000 clones in the sample, 90% were seen once. The sample was PBMCs. Source of these receptors: a man aged 18 to 29 in good health and CMV-seronegative.

This rearrangement joins TRBV2 to TRBJ1-4; TRBD1 might be the D (5 bases). Germline CDR1 reads SNHLY; CDR2 reads FYNNEI. The CDR3 totals 14 residues. Trimming stripped 4 bases from V and 8 bases from J, with 14 bases between. CDR3 DNA: TGTGCCAGCAGTGCGTGGCAGGGCAAAGAAAAACTGTTTTTT. Its protein product is CASSAWQGKEKLFF.

This clone was seen just once. The V and J genes are TRBV7-8 and TRBJ1-1; TRBD1 might be the D (5 bases). CDR1 is SGHVS, CDR2 FQNEAQ, per germline. The CDR3 extends over 15 amino acids. Trimming took off 2 bases at V and 5 bases at J, with 15 bases between the two ends. CDR3 DNA sequence: TGTGCCAGCAGCTTATTCTCCGGGGGGGATACTGAAGCTTTCTTT. Protein sequence: CASSLFSGGDTEAFF.

The chain combines TRBV6-5 with TRBJ2-2; D uncertain. The germline V gene has CDR1 MNHEY and CDR2 SVGAGI. The length of the CDR3 is 11 residues. V was clipped by 8 bases and J by 1 base, with 2 bases between them. The CDR3 DNA reads as TGTGCCAGCCAGAACACCGGGGAGCTGTTTTTT. Translating it yields CASQNTGELFF.

The gene calls are TRBV29-1 and TRBJ2-1, with D uncertain. This CDR3 is built from 14 residues. Germline assignment: CDR1 SQVTM and CDR2 ANQGSEA. The V end lost 1 base, the J end lost 0 bases, and 7 bases lay between the germline ends. The CDR3 protein is CSVEAVFSYNEQFF. CDR3 in DNA: TGCAGCGTTGAAGCGGTGTTCTCCTACAATGAGCAGTTCTTC.

The rearrangement joins TRBV11-3 to TRBJ2-7; TRBD2 is a possible D gene (5 bases). Trimming took off 5 bases at V and 1 base at J, with 9 bases between the two ends. The CDR3 has 13 amino acids. The germline gives CDR1 SGHNT, CDR2 YENEEA. CDR3 nucleotides: TGTGCCAGCAGCCCGTCGGGGTCCTACGAGCAGTACTTC. Translated: CASSPSGSYEQYF.

The chain employs TRBV9 and TRBJ2-1; no reliable D call. CDR1 is SGDLS and CDR2 is YYNGEE in the germline V gene. The CDR3 is 12 amino acids. Trimming stripped 3 bases from V and 5 bases from J, with 6 bases between. The CDR3 DNA reads as TGTGCCAGCAGCGACACCAACAATGAGCAGTTCTTC. It encodes CASSDTNNEQFF. Drawing the rest from reference TRBV9 and TRBJ2-1, the complete variable domain is DSGVTQTPKHLITATGQRVTLRCSPRSGDLSVYWYQQSLDQGLQFLIQYYNGEERAKGNILERFSAQQFPDLHSELNLSSLELGDSALYFCASSDTNNEQFFGPGTRLTVL.

J is TRBJ2-7 and V is TRBV6-1; D perhaps matches TRBD1 (6 bases). This CDR3 region has 15 residues. In germline, CDR1 is MNHNS, CDR2 SASEGT. Between the trimmed V and J ends, which lost 3 bases and 1 base, there was a span of 13 bases. The CDR3 DNA reads TGTGCCAGCAGTGAGCCGGACAGACGGTCCTACGAGCAGTACTTC. Amino acid sequence: CASSEPDRRSYEQYF.

CDR3 sequence (DNA): TGTGCCAGCAGCTCAATACAGGGAGCCGGGGAGCTGTTTTTT. Its protein product is CASSSIQGAGELFF. The genes are TRBV5-6 and TRBJ2-2; perhaps TRBD1 as D (6 bases). Germline V CDR1 and CDR2: SGHDT, YYEEEE. The length of the CDR3 is 14 residues. The V end lost 3 bases, the J end lost 6 bases, and 12 bases lay between the germline ends.

The chain links TRBV27 to TRBJ2-3; 11 bases are shared with TRBD2. In germline, CDR1 is MNHEY, CDR2 SMNVEV (reference sequence). Unmatched junction bases numbered 6, after V lost 1 base and J lost 6 bases. The CDR3 sequence is 16 residues long. CDR3 loop: CASSLWASGRSDTQYF. The DNA for the CDR3 is TGTGCCAGCAGTTTATGGGCTAGCGGGAGGTCGGATACGCAGTATTTT.

This clone was counted a few times. This rearrangement joins TRBV9 to TRBJ2-7; 7 bases map to TRBD2. The CDR3 contains 15 residues. Germline-derived CDR1 and CDR2 are SGDLS and YYNGEE. V was clipped by 0 bases and J by 3 bases; unmatched bases: 6. The CDR3 DNA reads TGTGCCAGCAGCGTAGGTTGGACTAGGAACTACGAGCAGTACTTC. Translated, it gives CASSVGWTRNYEQYF.

The chain uses TRBV6-6 and TRBJ1-1; 7 bases match TRBD1. V was clipped by 2 bases and J by 3 bases; unmatched bases: 0. CDR1 and CDR2 (germline): MNHNY, SVGAGI (reference sequence). This CDR3 is built from 13 residues. The CDR3 here is CASSYQGDTEAFF. The DNA of the CDR3 is TGTGCCAGCAGTTACCAGGGGGACACTGAAGCTTTCTTT.

The rearrangement joins TRBV30 to TRBJ1-1; D uncertain. The ends were cut back, 0 bases at V and 4 bases at J, with 6 bases in the middle. The CDR3 spans 12 residues. The germline V gene has CDR1 GTSNPN and CDR2 SVGIG (reference sequence). Here the CDR3 reads CAWSVDFTEAFF. The CDR3 nucleotides read TGTGCCTGGAGTGTAGACTTCACTGAAGCTTTCTTT.

This sequence joins TRBV19 and TRBJ2-1; 11 bases fit TRBD2. Losses at the gene ends were 6 bases for V and 3 bases for J; bases not matched to a gene: 4. This CDR3 is built from 15 residues. Germline-derived CDR1 and CDR2 are LNHDA and SQIVND (reference sequence). CDR3 amino acids: CASRPGTSGYNEQFF. Here the CDR3 DNA reads TGTGCCAGTAGGCCAGGGACTAGCGGCTACAATGAGCAGTTCTTC.

This chain connects TRBV2 to TRBJ2-7; TRBD1 is a possible D gene (7 bases). Trimming pared 4 bases from V and 3 bases from J, leaving 25 bases between. Germline V gene data show CDR1 as SNHLY and CDR2 as FYNNEI. The CDR3 consists of 18 residues. The CDR3 here is CASSGGTDSAGTGYEQYF. CDR3 nucleotides: TGTGCCAGCAGTGGGGGGACAGACAGCGCGGGGACCGGCTACGAGCAGTACTTC. Using reference TRBV2 and TRBJ2-7 for the parts outside the CDR3, the full variable domain is EPEVTQTPSHQVTQMGQEVILRCVPISNHLYFYWYRQILGQKVEFLVSFYNNEISEKSEIFDDQFSVERPDGSNFTLKIRSTKLEDSAMYFCASSGGTDSAGTGYEQYFGPGTRLTVT.

The sample holds one count of this clone. Because the CDR3's place on the DNA is in doubt, the DNA is left out and the CDR3 is given as listed by TCRdb. This chain uses TRBV7-2 with TRBJ2-7; the table's D call, TRBD1, was not checked against the DNA. Germline lookup yields CDR1 SGHTA and CDR2 FQGNSA. 11 amino acids form the CDR3, both terminal residues included. CDR3 residues: CASSLVGTGIF.

The chain carries TRBV5-1 and TRBJ2-3, with D tentatively TRBD2 (6 bases). The CDR3 consists of 14 residues. Germline CDR1 and CDR2: SGHRS and YFSETQ. Trimming cost V 9 bases and J 3 bases, with 17 bases left between them. The CDR3 is CATGRAGRTDTQYF. CDR3 DNA sequence: TGCGCCACCGGCCGGGCGGGAAGGACAGATACGCAGTATTTT.

The chain is built from TRBV14 and TRBJ1-1; D is unclear. The V and J ends lost 4 bases and 4 bases respectively, with 10 bases between them. CDR3 length equals 13 residues. Germline CDR1 is SGHDN and CDR2 is FVKESK. As DNA, the CDR3 is TGTGCCAGCAGCCTTAGCGGATCCACTGAAGCTTTCTTT. Its protein product is CASSLSGSTEAFF.

The V and J genes are TRBV2 and TRBJ2-7; 11 nucleotides match TRBD2. The J segment lost 0 bases and the V segment lost 7 bases, leaving 8 bases of the junction unmatched. This CDR3 has 16 amino acids. From germline, CDR1 is SNHLY and CDR2 FYNNEI. CDR3 nucleotides: TGTGCCAGCACGGGACTAGCGGATATGAGCTCCTACGAGCAGTACTTC. It yields the protein CASTGLADMSSYEQYF.

The rearrangement uses TRBV28 and TRBJ1-3; the D gene is possibly TRBD1 (5 bases). CDR1 and CDR2 (germline): MDHEN, SYDVKM. This CDR3 comprises 15 residues. Trimming stripped 6 bases from V and 0 bases from J, with 12 bases between. The CDR3 DNA is TGTGCCAGCAGCCGCCCGACAGCCTCTGGAAACACCATATATTTT. Amino acids: CASSRPTASGNTIYF.

DNA for the CDR3: TGTGCCAGCAGCCGCCATGGACTAGCGGGAGGGGGCTGGGAGCAGTACTTC. It specifies CASSRHGLAGGGWEQYF. This chain links TRBV11-3 with TRBJ2-7, with 15 bases that match TRBD2. Trimming removed 5 bases from V and 7 bases from J; junction bases left unmatched: 12. The germline V gene encodes CDR1 SGHNT and CDR2 YENEEA. The CDR3 has 17 residues.